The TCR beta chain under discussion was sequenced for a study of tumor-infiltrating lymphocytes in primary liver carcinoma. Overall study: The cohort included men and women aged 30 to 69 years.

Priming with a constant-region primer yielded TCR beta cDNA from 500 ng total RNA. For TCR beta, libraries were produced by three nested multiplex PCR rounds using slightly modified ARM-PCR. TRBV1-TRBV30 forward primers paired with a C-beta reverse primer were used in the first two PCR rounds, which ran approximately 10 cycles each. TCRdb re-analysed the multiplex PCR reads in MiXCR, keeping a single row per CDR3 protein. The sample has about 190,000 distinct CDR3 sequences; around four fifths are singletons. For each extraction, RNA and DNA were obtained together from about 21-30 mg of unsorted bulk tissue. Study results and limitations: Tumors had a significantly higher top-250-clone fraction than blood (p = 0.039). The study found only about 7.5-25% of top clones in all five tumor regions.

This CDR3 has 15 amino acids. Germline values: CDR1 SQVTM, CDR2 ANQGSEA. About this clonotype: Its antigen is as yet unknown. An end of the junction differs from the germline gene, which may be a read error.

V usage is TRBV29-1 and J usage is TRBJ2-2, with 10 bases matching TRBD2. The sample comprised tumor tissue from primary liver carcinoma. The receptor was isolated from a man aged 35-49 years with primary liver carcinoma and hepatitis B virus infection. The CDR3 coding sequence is TGCAGTGTTGGGACTAGCGCAGAGAACACCGGGGAGCTGTTTTTT. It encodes CSVGTSAENTGELFF.